These T cell receptor beta chains were read from a single sample in a study of Ad26.COV2.S vaccination and SARS-CoV-2 variants. Using immunoSEQ multiplex PCR, the repertoire was profiled, and TCRdb retains in-frame clones only, with some absent. The table records roughly 270,000 clones, around 87% of them present only once. This specimen was peripheral blood, taken in a trial of Ad26.COV2.S vaccine versus placebo. The source is a person aged 18-60 years who received the Ad26.COV2.S COVID-19 vaccine or a placebo. CDR3s include the opening cysteine and the closing phenylalanine or tryptophan. D genes are given only for firm matches. Only part of the rows carry a size: once, few, many, or a class if the clone is expanded.

D: -; size: -; J: TRBJ1-5; V: TRBV10-3; CDR3: CAISEAGVNQPQHF; DNA: TGTGCCATCAGTGAGGCGGGGGTCAATCAGCCCCAGCATTTT
D: -; size: -; J: TRBJ1-2; V: TRBV4-3; CDR3: CASSQESRPNYGYTF; DNA: TGCGCCAGCAGCCAAGAGAGTAGACCTAACTATGGCTACACCTTC
D: TRBD1; size: once; J: TRBJ1-2; V: TRBV27; CDR3: CASSEGAGGIYGYTF; DNA: TGTGCCAGCAGTGAGGGGGCGGGGGGTATCTATGGCTACACCTTC
D: -; size: once; J: TRBJ2-3; V: TRBV13; CDR3: CASSLGYPQNTDTQYF; DNA: TGTGCCAGCAGCTTAGGCTATCCCCAGAACACAGATACGCAGTATTTT
D: -; size: -; J: TRBJ2-4; V: TRBV21-1; CDR3: CASSTVNVRRGQVAKNIQYF; DNA: TGTGCCAGCAGCACCGTCAACGTGCGCCGAGGACAGGTAGCCAAAAACATTCAGTACTTC
D: -; size: -; J: TRBJ2-2; V: TRBV5-1; CDR3: CASSLAWNTGELFF; DNA: TGCGCCAGCAGCTTGGCTTGGAACACCGGGGAGCTGTTTTTT
D: -; size: -; J: TRBJ1-6; V: TRBV12-3/TRBV12-4; CDR3: CASSLSNSPLHF; DNA: TGTGCCAGCAGTTTGAGTAATTCACCCCTCCACTTT
D: -; size: -; J: TRBJ2-2; V: TRBV2; CDR3: CASSEGGSGTGELFF; DNA: TGTGCCAGCAGTGAGGGGGGCTCGGGCACCGGGGAGCTGTTTTTT
D: -; size: once; J: TRBJ2-7; V: TRBV9; CDR3: CASSVGQGTYEQYF; DNA: TGTGCCAGCAGCGTAGGGCAGGGAACTTACGAGCAGTACTTC
D: -; size: -; J: TRBJ1-5; V: TRBV10-1; CDR3: CASSVVHRGNQPQHF; DNA: TGCGCCAGCAGTGTCGTCCACAGGGGCAATCAGCCCCAGCATTTT
D: -; size: -; J: TRBJ2-5; V: TRBV5-4; CDR3: CASSLLIAAKETQYF; DNA: TGTGCCAGCAGCTTGCTAATAGCGGCCAAAGAGACCCAGTACTTC
D: -; size: -; J: TRBJ1-1; V: TRBV9; CDR3: CASSLGDGTEAFF; DNA: TGTGCCAGCAGTTTGGGGGACGGGACTGAAGCTTTCTTT
D: -; size: -; J: TRBJ2-1; V: TRBV5-1; CDR3: CASSLVASSYNEQFF; DNA: TGCGCCAGCAGCTTGGTAGCGAGCTCCTACAATGAGCAGTTCTTC
D: -; size: -; J: TRBJ2-5; V: TRBV7-9; CDR3: CASSRWDGEETQYF; DNA: TGTGCCAGCAGCAGGTGGGACGGAGAAGAGACCCAGTACTTC
D: TRBD1; size: -; J: TRBJ1-4; V: TRBV2; CDR3: CASRFNRGKLFF; DNA: TGTGCCAGCAGATTCAACAGGGGAAAACTGTTTTTT
D: -; size: -; J: TRBJ1-2; V: TRBV3-1/TRBV3-2; CDR3: CASSQGSDRSYGYTF; DNA: TGTGCCAGCAGCCAAGGGAGCGACAGGAGCTATGGCTACACCTTC
D: TRBD2; size: -; J: TRBJ2-7; V: TRBV7-2; CDR3: CASRSGTTYEQYF; DNA: TGTGCCAGCAGATCCGGGACTACCTACGAGCAGTACTTC
D: TRBD1; size: -; J: TRBJ1-2; V: TRBV19; CDR3: CASTQDRGLGYTF; DNA: TGTGCCAGTACCCAGGACAGGGGGCTCGGCTACACCTTC
D: -; size: -; J: TRBJ1-1; V: TRBV19; CDR3: CASSTSGRFEAFF; DNA: TGTGCCAGTAGTACCTCCGGACGGTTTGAAGCTTTCTTT
D: -; size: -; J: TRBJ2-2; V: TRBV12-5; CDR3: CASGLTPFLTNTGELFF; DNA: TGTGCTAGTGGTTTGACCCCCTTCCTCACGAACACCGGGGAGCTGTTTTTT
D: -; size: once; J: TRBJ2-5; V: TRBV2; CDR3: CASSARGLVQETQYF; DNA: TGTGCCAGCAGTGCGCGCGGGCTGGTCCAAGAGACCCAGTACTTC
D: TRBD1; size: -; J: TRBJ1-2; V: TRBV19; CDR3: CASSIYLLDREYSLMNYGYTF; DNA: TGTGCCAGTAGCATCTACCTACTCGACAGGGAATACAGCCTAATGAACTATGGCTACACCTTC
D: TRBD1; size: -; J: TRBJ1-2; V: TRBV9; CDR3: CASSVGTGVRGTYGYTF; DNA: TGTGCCAGCAGCGTAGGGACAGGGGTTCGGGGGACCTATGGCTACACCTTC
D: TRBD2; size: -; J: TRBJ2-5; V: TRBV4-3; CDR3: CASSWGTSGGQETQYF; DNA: TGCGCCAGCAGCTGGGGGACTAGCGGGGGCCAAGAGACCCAGTACTTC